The entry that follows covers one TCR beta chain sequence. Germline CDR1 is SGHTA and CDR2 is FQGTGA. Germline trimming cut 0 bases from V and 4 bases from J; bases unmatched to any gene: 6. The CDR3 is 17 residues long. As processed by the authors: Counts of nucleated cells, estimated from reference gene primer amplification, were obtained. Libraries were prepared by immunoSEQ multiplex PCR; TCRdb keeps only in-frame clonotypes and omits some of them. That table furnishes V, J and clone size, whereas the DNA furnished D and trimming. Of under 90,000 clones listed, around three quarters are singletons. This sample is part of a study of blood T cell repertoires in COVID-19. Study information: The analysed material was cDNA or gDNA that came from T cells, B-cell-depleted T cells, or PBMCs.

The receptor comes from a man aged 50 or older with active or convalescent COVID-19. The material sequenced was peripheral blood. The chain has TRBV7-3 and TRBJ2-5; 12 nucleotides line up with TRBD1. This chain's CDR3 is CASSLTGTGGGTETQYF. In DNA form, the CDR3 reads TGTGCCAGCAGCTTAACCGGGACAGGGGGCGGAACAGAGACCCAGTACTTC.